The 21 T cell receptor beta chains given below trace back to one sample, sequenced in a study of T cells after yellow fever vaccination. TCRdb re-called the 5' RACE reads with MiXCR, one entry per CDR3 protein. The sample contains some 150,000 distinct CDR3 sequences, 6.6% of which appear only once. This specimen was CD4+ T cells sorted from PBMCs, taken 10 days after the yellow fever booster vaccination. These receptors originate from a young man who received the YFV17D yellow fever vaccine.

The sample holds many counts of this clonotype. The chain recombines TRBV12-3 or TRBV12-4 with TRBJ2-5; possibly TRBD1 for D (6 bases). This CDR3 has 15 amino acids. V was cut by 5 bases and J by 5 bases, with 18 bases left in between. CDR3 loop: CASSPPQGNPETQYF. The CDR3 DNA sequence: TGTGCCAGCAGTCCCCCACAGGGAAACCCGGAGACCCAGTACTTC.

This clonotype was recorded at least ten times. The chain recombines TRBV6-2 or TRBV6-3 with TRBJ2-3, with a weak D call TRBD2 (6 bases). In germline, CDR1 is MNHEY, CDR2 SVGEGT. V was clipped by 8 bases and J by 1 base, with 13 bases between them. The CDR3 is 14 amino acids. DNA of the CDR3: TGTGCCAGCCATCGGGGAGGCGGCACAGATACGCAGTATTTT. This codes for CASHRGGGTDTQYF.

In this sample, this clonotype turned up many times. The chain joins TRBV5-1 to TRBJ1-1, with D hard to call. CDR3 length equals 14 residues. V was trimmed by 5 bases and J by 4 bases, leaving 15 bases between them. Germline CDR1 and CDR2: SGHRS and YFSETQ. The CDR3 nucleotides read TGCGCCAGCAGGCGGACCGCTTGGGGCACTGAAGCTTTCTTT. Its translation is CASRRTAWGTEAFF.

This clonotype was seen at least ten times. The chain is built from TRBV7-2 and TRBJ2-7; tentatively, D is TRBD1 (6 bases). Germline V gene sequence: CDR1 SGHTA, CDR2 FQGNSA. The CDR3 is made up of 13 amino acids. V was cut by 7 bases and J by 5 bases, with 15 bases left in between. The DNA of the CDR3 is TGTGCCAGCACCTTTCAGGGGTGGAACGAGCAGTACTTC. Protein: CASTFQGWNEQYF.

This clonotype was observed at least ten times. The V and J genes are TRBV7-8 and TRBJ1-5; D possibly corresponds to TRBD1 (6 bases). Germline-derived CDR1 and CDR2 are SGHVS and FQNEAQ. With 5 bases removed from V and 0 bases from J, the gap between germline ends came to 11 bases. The CDR3 has 15 residues. CDR3 DNA: TGTGCCAGCAGCGTAGGACAGCATAGCAATCAGCCCCAGCATTTT. Translation: CASSVGQHSNQPQHF.

There are many counts of this clonotype. V gene TRBV19 combines with J gene TRBJ2-5; the D gene is possibly TRBD1 (6 bases). The CDR3 spans 16 residues. Trimming pared 8 bases from V and 4 bases from J, leaving 23 bases between. Germline-derived CDR1 and CDR2 are LNHDA and SQIVND (reference sequence). Here the CDR3 DNA reads TGTGCCAGTGGGAGCAGGACAGTCAGGAGTGGAGAGACCCAGTACTTC. Its protein is CASGSRTVRSGETQYF.

This clonotype was counted many times. As DNA, the CDR3 is TGCAGTGCTAGAGATAAGGGGGAAGCTAACTATGGCTACACCTTC. It is translated as CSARDKGEANYGYTF. This rearrangement joins TRBV20-1 to TRBJ1-2; D possibly corresponds to TRBD1 (6 bases). V was cut by 0 bases and J by 0 bases, with 11 bases left in between. Looked up from germline, CDR1 is DFQATT and CDR2 is SNEGSKA (reference sequence). The CDR3 has 15 amino acids.

This clonotype was seen many times. The chain links TRBV11-3 to TRBJ1-1; a possible D gene is TRBD1 (6 bases). The germline gives CDR1 SGHNT, CDR2 YENEEA. This CDR3 region has 14 residues. The germline V and J ends were trimmed by 0 bases and 4 bases, with 9 bases remaining between them. The CDR3, as DNA: TGTGCCAGCAGCTTAGAGGGGGCCGGCACTGAAGCTTTCTTT. Protein: CASSLEGAGTEAFF.

This clonotype was recorded at least ten times. The chain is built from TRBV2 and TRBJ2-5; TRBD1 aligns across 7 bases. The V segment lost 6 bases and the J segment 5 bases; nucleotides outside the gene matches: 6. CDR3 length: 13 amino acids. Per the germline V gene, CDR1 is SNHLY and CDR2 is FYNNEI. The DNA for the CDR3 is TGTGCCAGCAGCAAACAGGGGTGGGAGACCCAGTACTTC. It codes for CASSKQGWETQYF.

This clonotype was counted at least ten times. V gene TRBV7-8 combines with J gene TRBJ2-2, with D unresolved. Trimming removed 6 bases from V and 6 bases from J, with 11 bases in between. Germline assignment: CDR1 SGHVS and CDR2 FQNEAQ. This CDR3 has 13 residues. The CDR3 coding sequence is TGTGCCAGCAGTCGACGCATGTCCGGGGAGCTGTTTTTT. Translation gives CASSRRMSGELFF.

This clonotype was picked up a small number of times. This chain connects TRBV20-1 to TRBJ2-1; maybe TRBD2 (6 bases). Germline CDR1 DFQATT, CDR2 SNEGSKA (reference sequence). The CDR3 is 17 residues long. The V and J ends lost 1 base and 2 bases respectively, with 18 bases between them. The CDR3 spells CSARGLGGTNAYNEQFF. As DNA, the CDR3 is TGCAGTGCTAGAGGGTTGGGCGGGACGAACGCCTACAATGAGCAGTTCTTC.

The table lists this clonotype with many counts. The rearrangement joins TRBV4-2 to TRBJ2-5; 10 bases match TRBD2. This CDR3 spans 17 amino acids. Trimming cost V 0 bases and J 5 bases; bases outside gene matches: 9. Looked up from germline, CDR1 is LGHNA and CDR2 is YNFKEQ. The CDR3 spells CASSQEAGGSFLETQYF. In DNA form, the CDR3 reads TGTGCCAGCAGCCAAGAAGCGGGAGGGTCCTTTTTGGAGACCCAGTACTTC.

This chain connects TRBV7-9 to TRBJ2-1; D gene unclear. With 7 bases removed from V and 0 bases from J, the gap between germline ends came to 10 bases. This CDR3 spans 14 amino acids. CDR1 is SEHNR, CDR2 FQNEAQ, per germline (reference sequence). The CDR3 region has the DNA TGTGCCAGCACCCGGCCGAGCTCCTACAATGAGCAGTTCTTC. This encodes CASTRPSSYNEQFF.

This clonotype was detected many times. The rearrangement uses TRBV7-9 and TRBJ2-3, with TRBD2 matching 7 bases. The CDR3 totals 13 residues. CDR1 and CDR2 from the germline V gene are SEHNR and FQNEAQ (reference sequence). J lost 6 bases, V lost 5 bases, and 5 bases had no gene match. CDR3: CASSRAGVDTQYF. The CDR3 region has the DNA TGTGCCAGCAGCCGCGCGGGGGTGGATACGCAGTATTTT.

This clonotype was recorded at least ten times. This sequence joins TRBV7-2 and TRBJ1-2; D remains unclear. The germline V gene encodes CDR1 SGHTA and CDR2 FQGNSA. V was trimmed by 0 bases and J by 7 bases, leaving 9 bases between them. The CDR3 is 13 residues long. DNA for the CDR3: TGTGCCAGCAGCTTAGCAGGGAGTGGTGGCTACACCTTC. This translates into CASSLAGSGGYTF.

This clonotype came up a few times. This chain links TRBV18 with TRBJ1-2, with TRBD1 matching 9 bases. Per germline, CDR1 KGHSH and CDR2 LQKENI. This CDR3 spans 15 amino acids. The trim removed 4 bases at V and 5 bases at J, leaving 8 bases unmatched. As DNA, the CDR3 is TGTGCCAGCTCACGCCCGGGACAGGGTGGGTATGGCTACACCTTC. Its protein product is CASSRPGQGGYGYTF.

In its sample, this clonotype was seen many times. The V gene is TRBV5-6, the J gene TRBJ2-1; tentatively, D is TRBD1 (6 bases). Germline V gives CDR1 SGHDT, CDR2 YYEEEE. Trimming took off 0 bases at V and 2 bases at J, with 18 bases between the two ends. The CDR3 is 18 residues long. The CDR3 bases are TGTGCCAGCAGCTTGGAGACGTGGGGGCTAGCAGCCTACAATGAGCAGTTCTTC. Amino acids: CASSLETWGLAAYNEQFF.

The chain uses TRBV4-3 and TRBJ2-7; D might be TRBD1 or TRBD2, each matching 5 bases. Trimming stripped 1 base from V and 5 bases from J, with 12 bases between. CDR3 length: 14 amino acids. CDR1 and CDR2 (germline): LGHNA, YSLEER. The CDR3 is CASSQATGRDEQYF. DNA of the CDR3: TGCGCCAGCAGCCAAGCTACGGGGCGCGACGAGCAGTACTTC.

This clonotype was counted many times. The V call is TRBV7-2, the J call TRBJ2-7, with a weak D call TRBD1 (6 bases). Germline V gene data show CDR1 as SGHTA and CDR2 as FQGNSA. This CDR3 has 14 amino acids. V lost 5 bases, J lost 3 bases, and 14 bases lay in between. CDR3 in DNA: TGTGCCAGCAGCAGCCGCGACAGGAGCTACGAGCAGTACTTC. Translation: CASSSRDRSYEQYF.

This clonotype has a count of ten or more. The chain carries TRBV12-3 or TRBV12-4 and TRBJ2-3; 10 bases fit TRBD1. Trimming removed 9 bases from V and 5 bases from J; junction bases left unmatched: 23. This CDR3 has 19 amino acids. The chain's CDR3 is CASISTTTGGLTLRDTQYF. In nucleotides, the CDR3 is TGTGCCAGTATTTCCACTACGACAGGGGGCCTGACCCTACGAGATACGCAGTATTTT.

This clonotype has at least ten counts. The rearrangement joins TRBV12-3 or TRBV12-4 to TRBJ2-7, with D hard to call. The length of the CDR3 is 14 residues. Trimming took 3 bases from V and 1 from J, leaving 10 bases between them. In DNA, the CDR3 is TGTGCCAGCAGTTTGGCACAGCCATCCTACGAGCAGTACTTC. Translating gives CASSLAQPSYEQYF.